This entry lists 17 T cell receptor beta chains sequenced from one sample in a study of T cells after yellow fever vaccination. TCRdb processed the 5' RACE reads anew with MiXCR; each CDR3 protein has one entry. The sample includes nearly 550,000 distinct CDR3 sequences, roughly 21% seen only once; the top ten take approximately 15%. This sample comprised PBMCs, obtained 15 days after the yellow fever booster vaccination. The receptor set was obtained from a man younger than 45 who received the YFV17D yellow fever vaccine.

V gene TRBV6-5 combines with J gene TRBJ2-1; D ambiguous. Trimming took 5 bases from V and 6 from J, leaving 5 bases between them. Germline V gene sequence: CDR1 MNHEY, CDR2 SVGAGI. This CDR3 contains 11 residues. For the CDR3, the DNA is TGTGCCAGCAGTATGTCCAATGAGCAGTTCTTC. It codes for CASSMSNEQFF.

The chain joins TRBV9 to TRBJ2-5, with 7 bases fitting TRBD2. With V trimmed by 0 bases and J by 11 bases, 7 bases remained unmatched. CDR3 size: 13 residues. CDR1 SGDLS and CDR2 YYNGEE come from the germline V gene. CDR3 coding DNA: TGTGCCAGCAGCGTAGCGGTTGCGGGAGAACAGTACTTC. Translating gives CASSVAVAGEQYF.

The V and J genes are TRBV10-3 and TRBJ2-3; TRBD2 matches 7 bases. Germline assignment: CDR1 ENHRY and CDR2 SYGVKD. V shed 2 bases and J 5 bases; nucleotides not matched to a gene: 1. This CDR3 has 13 residues. The CDR3 coding sequence is TGTGCCATCAGTGAGGAGCGGGGAGATACGCAGTATTTT. As protein: CAISEERGDTQYF.

This clonotype showed up just a few times. The rearrangement uses TRBV3-1 and TRBJ2-1; D gene uncertain. V gave up 1 base and J gave up 2 bases, with 12 bases separating them. Germline V lookup: CDR1 LGHDT, CDR2 YNNKEL (reference sequence). CDR3 length equals 16 residues. CDR3 protein: CASSQGGGSTYNEQFF. Here the CDR3 DNA reads TGTGCCAGCAGCCAAGGGGGTGGCTCAACCTACAATGAGCAGTTCTTC.

This clonotype appeared a few times. The chain combines TRBV20-1 with TRBJ2-1; D might be TRBD1 (6 bases). Germline CDR1 reads DFQATT; CDR2 reads SNEGSKA (reference sequence). Trimming shortened V by 6 bases and J by 4 bases, and 13 bases separated the two germline ends. The CDR3 contains 13 residues. The CDR3 loop is CSAIRTVYNEQFF. CDR3 bases: TGCAGTGCCATAAGGACAGTGTACAATGAGCAGTTCTTC.

The gene calls are TRBV19 and TRBJ2-1; D gene uncertain. This CDR3 region has 14 residues. V dropped 3 bases and J dropped 5 bases, with 11 bases sitting between them. Germline assignment: CDR1 LNHDA and CDR2 SQIVND (reference sequence). CDR3 amino acids: CASSIGRVDNEQFF. The CDR3 bases are TGTGCCAGTAGTATTGGTAGAGTAGACAATGAGCAGTTCTTC.

This sequence joins TRBV20-1 and TRBJ1-2; tentatively, D is TRBD1 (5 bases). V was pared by 6 bases and J by 0 bases, with 14 bases between. This CDR3 is built from 14 residues. CDR1 and CDR2 (germline): DFQATT, SNEGSKA (reference sequence). CDR3 amino acids: CSAPRDFTNYGYTF. For the CDR3, the DNA is TGCAGTGCCCCGAGGGACTTCACTAACTATGGCTACACCTTC.

This clonotype turned up a few times. The rearrangement joins TRBV29-1 to TRBJ2-6, with 7 bases lining up with TRBD1. Germline V gene data show CDR1 as SQVTM and CDR2 as ANQGSEA. This CDR3 is built from 14 residues. V was clipped by 5 bases and J by 3 bases; unmatched bases: 4. CDR3 protein: CSVSTGVGANVLTF. Written as DNA, the CDR3 is TGCAGCGTTTCCACAGGGGTTGGGGCCAACGTCCTGACTTTC. Full variable domain (rest looked up from reference TRBV29-1 and TRBJ2-6): SAVISQKPSRDICQRGTSLTIQCQVDSQVTMMFWYRQQPGQSLTLIATANQGSEATYESGFVIDKFPISRPNLTFSTLTVSNMSPEDSSIYLCSVSTGVGANVLTFGAGSRLTVL.

This rearrangement joins TRBV10-3 to TRBJ2-7; D not resolved. The CDR3 sequence is 14 residues long. Germline CDR1 ENHRY, CDR2 SYGVKD. V was trimmed by 0 bases and J by 2 bases, leaving 8 bases between them. The CDR3 region is CAISESANAYEQYF. In DNA, the CDR3 is TGTGCCATCAGTGAGTCGGCGAACGCCTACGAGCAGTACTTC.

This clonotype was observed a handful of times. The chain recombines TRBV25-1 with TRBJ2-5, with D possibly called TRBD1 or TRBD2 (5 bases each). Trimming cost V 9 bases and J 1 base, with 21 bases left between them. CDR1 and CDR2 (germline): MGHDK, SYGVNS. This CDR3 is built from 16 residues. The CDR3 sequence is CASRLGESMPQETQYF. CDR3 nucleotide sequence: TGTGCCAGTCGCTTGGGGGAGAGTATGCCCCAAGAGACCCAGTACTTC.

The chain recombines TRBV27 with TRBJ2-1, with 9 bases that match TRBD2. This CDR3 has 18 residues. J gave up 5 bases and V 5 bases, and 16 bases lay outside the gene matches. The V gene's germline CDR1 is MNHEY and CDR2 SMNVEV (reference sequence). The CDR3 reads CASSGLSGRTILDNEQFF. The DNA of the CDR3 is TGTGCCAGCAGTGGGTTGAGCGGGAGGACTATCCTAGACAATGAGCAGTTCTTC.

This clonotype was recorded a few times. This chain links TRBV25-1 with TRBJ1-1; D is perhaps TRBD1 (5 bases). Trimming removed 4 bases at V and 0 bases at J, with 9 bases between. CDR1 MGHDK and CDR2 SYGVNS come from the germline V gene. This CDR3 contains 14 residues. CDR3 in amino acids: CASSVEGMNTEAFF. In DNA form, the CDR3 reads TGTGCCAGCAGTGTAGAGGGGATGAACACTGAAGCTTTCTTT. The full variable domain, with the rest looked up from reference TRBV25-1 and TRBJ1-1, is EADIYQTPRYLVIGTGKKITLECSQTMGHDKMYWYQQDPGMELHLIHYSYGVNSTEKGDLSSESTVSRIRTEHFPLTLESARPSHTSQYLCASSVEGMNTEAFFGQGTRLTVV.

In its sample, this clonotype was seen a few times. V gene TRBV20-1 combines with J gene TRBJ2-1; TRBD2 matches 9 bases. CDR1 and CDR2 (germline): DFQATT, SNEGSKA (reference sequence). The CDR3 extends over 14 amino acids. V gave up 6 bases and J gave up 8 bases; unmatched junction bases: 11. This chain's CDR3 is CSARRGGSFDEQFF. In DNA, the CDR3 is TGCAGTGCCAGGCGGGGGGGAAGTTTCGATGAGCAGTTCTTC.

In the case of this clonotype: The junction shows a germline mismatch at one end, possibly a read error. This chain uses TRBV3-1 with TRBJ2-5; 8 bases agree with TRBD2. Germline V gives CDR1 LGHDT, CDR2 YNNKEL (reference sequence). This CDR3 is 16 amino acids long. This chain's CDR3 is CSSSQEPSGSQETQYF. DNA of the CDR3: TGTTCCAGCAGCCAAGAACCTAGCGGGTCCCAAGAGACCCAGTACTTC.

The genes are TRBV20-1 and TRBJ2-2; 10 bases match TRBD2. This CDR3 is 13 amino acids long. CDR1 and CDR2 (germline): DFQATT, SNEGSKA (reference sequence). V lost 3 bases, J lost 6 bases, and 1 base stayed unmatched. The CDR3: CSASGTSAGELFF. The CDR3 nucleotides are TGCAGTGCTAGCGGGACTAGCGCCGGGGAGCTGTTTTTT.

This clonotype came up a few times. This chain links TRBV5-1 with TRBJ2-5, with 12 nucleotides matching TRBD2. The ends lost 4 bases at V and 4 bases at J; junction bases unmatched: 8. Germline values: CDR1 SGHRS, CDR2 YFSETQ. The CDR3 spans 16 residues. CDR3 sequence (DNA): TGCGCCAGCAGCCCCCAAGCACTAGCGGGAGGAGAGACCCAGTACTTC. Its translation: CASSPQALAGGETQYF.

This clonotype was picked up a small number of times. The V gene is TRBV20-1, the J gene TRBJ1-5, with no clear D. Between the trimmed V and J ends, which lost 5 bases and 7 bases, there was a span of 15 bases. The germline gives CDR1 DFQATT, CDR2 SNEGSKA (reference sequence). There are 13 residues in the CDR3. CDR3 in amino acids: CSAVRGFGQPQHF. The CDR3 region has the DNA TGCAGTGCTGTTCGGGGATTTGGGCAGCCCCAGCATTTT.